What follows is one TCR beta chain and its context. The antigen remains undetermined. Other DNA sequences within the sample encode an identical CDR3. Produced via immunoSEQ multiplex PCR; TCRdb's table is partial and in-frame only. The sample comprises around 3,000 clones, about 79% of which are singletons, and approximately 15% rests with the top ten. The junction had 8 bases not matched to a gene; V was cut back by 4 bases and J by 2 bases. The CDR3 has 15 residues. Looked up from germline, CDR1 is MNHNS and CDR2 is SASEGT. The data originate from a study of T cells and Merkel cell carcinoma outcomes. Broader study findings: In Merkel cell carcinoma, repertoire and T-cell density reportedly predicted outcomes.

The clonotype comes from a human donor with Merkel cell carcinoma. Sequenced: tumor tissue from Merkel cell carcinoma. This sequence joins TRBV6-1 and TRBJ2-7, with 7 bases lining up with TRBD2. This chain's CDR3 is CASSASSGGAYEQYF. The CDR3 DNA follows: TGTGCCAGCAGTGCCTCTAGCGGAGGGGCCTACGAGCAGTACTTC.